This entry is about one T cell receptor beta chain. Trimming stripped 3 bases from V and 2 bases from J, with 14 bases between. This CDR3 region has 16 residues. CDR1 is MDHEN, CDR2 SYDVKM, per germline. Profiling relied on immunoSEQ multiplex PCR, and the TCRdb table lists in-frame clones only, not all of them. In the table there are about 36,000 clones, about a third of which are singletons. The data belong to a study of PD-L1 blockade in urothelial cancer. The source material was tumor tissue, sampled before atezolizumab (anti-PD-L1) treatment. J is TRBJ2-1 and V is TRBV28; tentatively, D is TRBD1 or TRBD2 (5 bases each). The sequence came from a man aged 60 to 75 with urothelial cancer. The CDR3 spells CASSLVGPGTYNEQFF. For the CDR3, the DNA is TGTGCCAGCAGTTTGGTGGGGCCGGGGACCTACAATGAGCAGTTCTTC. Using reference TRBV28 and TRBJ2-1 for the parts outside the CDR3, the full variable domain is DVKVTQSSRYLVKRTGEKVFLECVQDMDHENMFWYRQDPGLGLRLIYFSYDVKMKEKGDIPEGYSVSREKKERFSLILESASTNQTSMYLCASSLVGPGTYNEQFFGPGTRLTVL.